The sequence of this TCR beta chain was determined in a study of blood T cells in healthy people across ages. General study results and limits: Both higher diversity and more naive CD4+ cells marked long-lived donors when set against aged donors. Expanded clonotype changes were possibly confounded by unknown donor CMV status. Unsorted PBMCs blocked a conclusive comparison of naive and antigen-experienced cells.

Trimming stripped 0 bases from V and 10 bases from J, with 17 bases between. The CDR3 is 14 residues long. In germline, CDR1 is SGHRS, CDR2 YFSETQ. As concerns this clonotype: Its antigen is unknown.

For the second PCR, which ran for about 7 to 11 cycles, a sample-barcoded 5' primer and a J-beta primer mix were used. All cDNA molecules were each tagged by a template-switch adaptor with 12 random nucleotides. TCRdb analysed the 5' RACE reads with MiXCR anew, one entry per CDR3 protein. The data contain some 900,000 distinct CDR3 sequences, about 28% of them singletons. Sequenced input: blood. The rearrangement uses TRBV5-1 and TRBJ2-7; a weak D match, TRBD1 (5 bases). The source is a woman over 75 in good health. The CDR3 loop reads CASSLVGVQEPQYF. The DNA for the CDR3 is TGCGCCAGCAGCTTGGTAGGGGTTCAAGAGCCCCAGTACTTC.